The present entry profiles one T cell receptor beta chain with its context. Its antigen is still unknown. Assay: immunoSEQ multiplex PCR; the TCRdb copy retains only in-frame clones and omits some. The sample has about 590,000 clones, 95% seen once. The germline CDR1 and CDR2 sequences are MDHEN and SYDVKM. The CDR3 length is 14 residues. Trimming shortened V by 5 bases and J by 0 bases, and 7 bases separated the two germline ends. The sample is drawn from a study of shared clonotypes between healthy human individuals. About the research overall: Donor ages ranged 18 to 49 years: a couple of women, a few men. Overall study results and limits: Depth of sequencing was expected to influence donor clonotype sharing.

Terminally differentiated effector memory CD45RA+ cells were left out of the naive CD8 fraction, which was CD45RO-negative and positively selected for CCR7. Donors, healthy HIV-negative adults, lacked recent acute infections or vaccinations. This TCR was sampled from a woman under 40 in good health. Sequenced sample: naive CD8+ T cells sorted from blood. The chain recombines TRBV28 with TRBJ2-2; the D is unclear. CDR3 protein: CASSSRSNTGELFF. The CDR3, as DNA: TGTGCCAGCAGTAGCAGATCGAACACCGGGGAGCTGTTTTTT.